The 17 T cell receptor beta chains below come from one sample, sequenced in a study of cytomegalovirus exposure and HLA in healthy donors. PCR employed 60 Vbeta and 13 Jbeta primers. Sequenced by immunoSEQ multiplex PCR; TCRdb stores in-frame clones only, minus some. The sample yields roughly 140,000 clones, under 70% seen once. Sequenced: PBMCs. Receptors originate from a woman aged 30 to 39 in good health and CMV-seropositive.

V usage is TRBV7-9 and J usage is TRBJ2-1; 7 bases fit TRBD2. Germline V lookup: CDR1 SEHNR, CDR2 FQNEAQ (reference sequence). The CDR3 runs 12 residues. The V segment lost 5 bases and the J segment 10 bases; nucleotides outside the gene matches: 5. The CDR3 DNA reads TGTGCCAGCAGCAACTCCGGGGGGGAGCAGTTCTTC. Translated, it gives CASSNSGGEQFF.

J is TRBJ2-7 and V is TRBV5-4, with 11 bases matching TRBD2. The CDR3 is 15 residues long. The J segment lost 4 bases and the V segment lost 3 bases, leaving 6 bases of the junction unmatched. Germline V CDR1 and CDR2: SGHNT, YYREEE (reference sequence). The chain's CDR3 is CASSSGLAEHYEQYF. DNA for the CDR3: TGTGCCAGCAGCTCGGGACTAGCGGAACATTACGAGCAGTACTTC.

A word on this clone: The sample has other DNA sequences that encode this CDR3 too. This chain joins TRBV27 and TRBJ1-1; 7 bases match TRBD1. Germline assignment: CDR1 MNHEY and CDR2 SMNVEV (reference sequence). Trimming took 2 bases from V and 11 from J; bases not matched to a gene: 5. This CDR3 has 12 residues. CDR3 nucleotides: TGTGCCAGCAGTTTACCGGGCAGGGGGGCTTTCTTT. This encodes CASSLPGRGAFF.

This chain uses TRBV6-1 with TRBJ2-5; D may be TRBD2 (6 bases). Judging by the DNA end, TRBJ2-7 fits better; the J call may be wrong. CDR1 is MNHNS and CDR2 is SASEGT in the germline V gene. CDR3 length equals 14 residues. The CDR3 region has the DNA TGTGCCAGCAGTGAAGGCGGGACGATCTACGAGCAGTACTTC. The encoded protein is CASSEGGTIYEQYF.

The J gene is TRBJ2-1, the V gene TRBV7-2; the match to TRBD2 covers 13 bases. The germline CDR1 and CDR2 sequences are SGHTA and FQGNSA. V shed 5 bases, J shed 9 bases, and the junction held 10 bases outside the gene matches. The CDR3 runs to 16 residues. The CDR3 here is CASSVTGTSGKGEQFF. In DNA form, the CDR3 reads TGTGCCAGCAGCGTAACCGGGACTAGCGGGAAAGGTGAGCAGTTCTTC.

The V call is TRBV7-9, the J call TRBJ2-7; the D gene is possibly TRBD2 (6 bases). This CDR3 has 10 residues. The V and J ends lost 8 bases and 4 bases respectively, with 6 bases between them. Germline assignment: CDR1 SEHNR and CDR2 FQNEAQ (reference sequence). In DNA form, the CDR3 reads TGTGCCAGCGGAGGGTACGAGCAGTACTTC. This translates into CASGGYEQYF. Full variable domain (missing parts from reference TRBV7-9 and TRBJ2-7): DTGVSQNPRHKITKRGQNVTFRCDPISEHNRLYWYRQTLGQGPEFLTYFQNEAQLEKSRLLSDRFSAERPKGSFSTLEIQRTEQGDSAMYLCASGGYEQYFGPGTRLTVT.

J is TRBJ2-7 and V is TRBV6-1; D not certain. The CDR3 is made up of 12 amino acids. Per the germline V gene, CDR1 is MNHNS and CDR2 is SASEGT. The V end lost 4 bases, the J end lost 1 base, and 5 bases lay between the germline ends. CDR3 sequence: CASSVLSYEQYF. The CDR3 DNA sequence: TGTGCCAGCAGTGTTCTATCCTACGAGCAGTACTTC.

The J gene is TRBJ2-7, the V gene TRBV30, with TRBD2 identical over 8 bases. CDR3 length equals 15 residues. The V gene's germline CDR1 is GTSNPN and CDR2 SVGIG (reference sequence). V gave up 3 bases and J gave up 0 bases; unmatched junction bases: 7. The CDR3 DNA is TGTGCCTGGAGGGTAACCGGGACTAGCTCCTACGAGCAGTACTTC. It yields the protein CAWRVTGTSSYEQYF.

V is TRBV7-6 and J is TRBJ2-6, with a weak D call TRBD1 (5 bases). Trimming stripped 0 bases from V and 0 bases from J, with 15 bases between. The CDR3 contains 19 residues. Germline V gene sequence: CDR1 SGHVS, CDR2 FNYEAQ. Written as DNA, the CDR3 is TGTGCCAGCAGCTTAGCGGGCAGGGCAGGTCTCTCTGGGGCCAACGTCCTGACTTTC. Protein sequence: CASSLAGRAGLSGANVLTF.

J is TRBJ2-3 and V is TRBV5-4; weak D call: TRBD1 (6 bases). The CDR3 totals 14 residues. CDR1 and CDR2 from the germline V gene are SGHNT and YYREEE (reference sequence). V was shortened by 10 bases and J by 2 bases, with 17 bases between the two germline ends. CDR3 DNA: TGTGCCGGAAGTAACAGGGAGTACACAGATACGCAGTATTTT. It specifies CAGSNREYTDTQYF.

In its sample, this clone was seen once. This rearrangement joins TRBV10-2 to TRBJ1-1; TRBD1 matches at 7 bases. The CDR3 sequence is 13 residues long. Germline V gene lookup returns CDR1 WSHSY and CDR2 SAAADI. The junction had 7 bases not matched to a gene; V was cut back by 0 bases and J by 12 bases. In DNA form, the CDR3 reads TGCGCCAGCAGTGAGTCTCGGGCAGGGGGGTCTTTCTTT. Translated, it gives CASSESRAGGSFF.

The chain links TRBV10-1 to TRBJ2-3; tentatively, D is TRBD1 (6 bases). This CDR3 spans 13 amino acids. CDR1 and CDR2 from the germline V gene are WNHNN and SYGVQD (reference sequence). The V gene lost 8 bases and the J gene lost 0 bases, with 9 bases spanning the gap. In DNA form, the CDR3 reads TGCGCCAGCCAACAGGGTAGCACAGATACGCAGTATTTT. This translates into CASQQGSTDTQYF.

CDR3 in DNA: TGCGCCAGCAGCCCCCTCAGTCCTGGGGCCAACGTCCTGACTTTC. This codes for CASSPLSPGANVLTF. J is TRBJ2-6 and V is TRBV5-1; D is uncertain. This CDR3 has 15 amino acids. V gave up 4 bases and J gave up 2 bases, with 10 bases separating them. Germline V lookup: CDR1 SGHRS, CDR2 YFSETQ.

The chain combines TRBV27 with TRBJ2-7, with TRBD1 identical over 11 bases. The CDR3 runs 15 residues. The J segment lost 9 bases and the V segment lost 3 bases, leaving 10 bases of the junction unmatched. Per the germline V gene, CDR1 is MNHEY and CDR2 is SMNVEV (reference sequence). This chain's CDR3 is CASSFTRTGGSGQYF. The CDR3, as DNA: TGTGCCAGCAGTTTTACCCGGACAGGGGGCAGTGGGCAGTACTTC.

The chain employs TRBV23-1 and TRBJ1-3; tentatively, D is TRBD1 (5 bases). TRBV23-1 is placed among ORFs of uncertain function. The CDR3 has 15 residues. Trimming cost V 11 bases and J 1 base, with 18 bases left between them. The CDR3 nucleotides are TGCGCCCCACGGGGCAGGGACTCTTCTGGAAACACCATATATTTT. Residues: CAPRGRDSSGNTIYF.

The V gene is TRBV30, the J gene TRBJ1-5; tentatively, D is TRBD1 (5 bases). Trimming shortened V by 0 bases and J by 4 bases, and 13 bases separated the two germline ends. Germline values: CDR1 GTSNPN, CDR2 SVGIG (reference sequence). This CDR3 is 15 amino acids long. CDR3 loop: CAWSVGRGPNQPQHF. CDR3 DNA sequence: TGTGCCTGGAGTGTTGGAAGGGGCCCTAATCAGCCCCAGCATTTT. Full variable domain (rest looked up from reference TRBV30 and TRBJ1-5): SQTIHQWPATLVQPVGSPLSLECTVEGTSNPNLYWYRQAAGRGLQLLFYSVGIGQISSEVPQNLSASRPQDRQFILSSKKLLLSDSGFYLCAWSVGRGPNQPQHFGDGTRLSIL.

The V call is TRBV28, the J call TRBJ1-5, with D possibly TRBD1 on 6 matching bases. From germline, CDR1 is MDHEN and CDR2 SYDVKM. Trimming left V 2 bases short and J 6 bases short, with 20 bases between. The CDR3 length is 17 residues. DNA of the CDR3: TGTGCCAGCAGTTTACTTACAACAGGGTTATGGGGTCAGCCCCAGCATTTT. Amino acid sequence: CASSLLTTGLWGQPQHF.